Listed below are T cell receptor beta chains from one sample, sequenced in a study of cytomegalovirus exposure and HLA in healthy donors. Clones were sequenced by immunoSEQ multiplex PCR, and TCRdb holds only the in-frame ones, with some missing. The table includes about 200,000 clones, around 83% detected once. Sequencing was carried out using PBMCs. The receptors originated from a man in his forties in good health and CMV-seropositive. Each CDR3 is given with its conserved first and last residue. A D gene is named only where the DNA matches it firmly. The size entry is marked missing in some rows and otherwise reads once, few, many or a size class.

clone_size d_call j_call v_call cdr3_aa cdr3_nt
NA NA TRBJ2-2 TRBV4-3 CASSQDAGGTGELFF TGCGCCAGCAGCCAAGATGCAGGGGGGACCGGGGAGCTGTTTTTT
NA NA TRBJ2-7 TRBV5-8 CASSFTSFLYEQYF TGTGCCAGCAGCTTTACTAGTTTTCTCTACGAGCAGTACTTC
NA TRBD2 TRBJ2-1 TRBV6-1 CASSEASGSVNEQFF TGTGCCAGCAGTGAAGCTAGCGGGAGTGTCAATGAGCAGTTCTTC
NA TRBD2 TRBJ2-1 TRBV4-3 CASSQVLAGDVGQFF TGCGCCAGCAGCCAAGTCCTAGCGGGAGACGTGGGACAGTTCTTC
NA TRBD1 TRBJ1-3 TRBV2 CASSGTGLGGNTIYF TGTGCCAGCAGTGGGACAGGGTTGGGTGGAAACACCATATATTTT
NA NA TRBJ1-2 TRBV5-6 CASSLGYTGGPSYGYTF TGTGCCAGCAGCTTGGGCTATACGGGGGGGCCCAGCTATGGCTACACCTTC
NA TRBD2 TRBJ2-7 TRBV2 CASSDGGRAFEQYF TGTGCCAGCAGTGATGGGGGGAGGGCCTTCGAGCAGTACTTC
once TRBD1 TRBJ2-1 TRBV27 CASSFAGGQIYNEQFF TGTGCCAGCAGTTTTGCAGGGGGCCAGATCTACAATGAGCAGTTCTTC
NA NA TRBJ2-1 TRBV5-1 CASSLQGNSYNEQFF TGCGCCAGCAGCTTGCAGGGCAACTCCTACAATGAGCAGTTCTTC
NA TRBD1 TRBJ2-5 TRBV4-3 CASSQARTGRKTQYF TGCGCCAGCAGCCAAGCCCGGACAGGGCGTAAGACCCAGTACTTC
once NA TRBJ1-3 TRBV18 CASSPQAFSGNTIYF TGTGCCAGCTCACCTCAGGCTTTCTCTGGAAACACCATATATTTT
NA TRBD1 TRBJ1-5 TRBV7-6 CASSLGQGNQPQHF TGTGCCAGCAGCTTGGGACAGGGGAATCAGCCCCAGCATTTT
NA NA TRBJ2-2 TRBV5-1 CASSFRGQNTGELFF TGCGCCAGCAGCTTTAGGGGACAGAACACCGGGGAGCTGTTTTTT
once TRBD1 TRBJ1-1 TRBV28 CASRTLRTGGRSTEAFF TGTGCCAGCAGAACCCTCCGGACAGGAGGGCGATCAACTGAAGCTTTCTTT
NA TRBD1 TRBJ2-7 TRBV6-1 CASSMMTGGRDEQYF TGTGCCAGCAGTATGATGACAGGGGGCCGCGACGAGCAGTACTTC
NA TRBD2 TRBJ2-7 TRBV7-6 CASSSESSGTSGLSYEQYF TGTGCCAGCAGCTCCGAATCCTCCGGGACTAGCGGCCTCTCCTACGAGCAGTACTTC
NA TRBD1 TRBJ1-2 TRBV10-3 CAIQGADYGYTF TGTGCCATACAGGGGGCGGACTATGGCTACACCTTC
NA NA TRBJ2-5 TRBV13 CASSFGETQYF TGTGCCAGCAGCTTCGGGGAGACCCAGTACTTC
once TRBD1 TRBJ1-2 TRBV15 CATSSGQGAYGYTF TGTGCCACCAGCAGCGGACAGGGCGCCTATGGCTACACCTTC
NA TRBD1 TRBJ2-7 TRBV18 CASSRGQGSSYEQYF TGTGCCAGCTCACGGGGACAGGGAAGCTCCTACGAGCAGTACTTC
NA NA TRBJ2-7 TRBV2 CASREGNYEQYF TGTGCCAGCCGCGAGGGCAACTACGAGCAGTACTTC
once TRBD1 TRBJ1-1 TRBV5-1 CASSLLEGAYTEAFF TGCGCCAGCAGCTTGTTGGAGGGGGCTTACACTGAAGCTTTCTTT
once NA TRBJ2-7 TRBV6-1 CASSGWETGLSNEQYF TGTGCCAGCAGTGGATGGGAAACAGGTCTATCTAACGAGCAGTACTTC
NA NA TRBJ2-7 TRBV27 CASSSLTVGAREQYF TGTGCCAGCAGTTCCCTGACAGTTGGGGCAAGGGAGCAGTACTTC
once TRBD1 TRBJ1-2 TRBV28 CASSSAGQGSGYTF TGTGCCAGCAGTTCAGCCGGACAGGGAAGTGGCTACACCTTC
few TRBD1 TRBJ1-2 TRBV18 CASSPGTGEYGYTF TGTGCCAGCTCCCCCGGGACAGGGGAATATGGCTACACCTTC
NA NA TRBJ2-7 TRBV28 CASSELKGQKYEQYF TGTGCCAGCAGTGAATTAAAAGGACAGAAGTACGAGCAGTACTTC
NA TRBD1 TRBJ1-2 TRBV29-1 CSVGSGGNYGYTF TGCAGCGTTGGATCAGGGGGCAACTATGGCTACACCTTC
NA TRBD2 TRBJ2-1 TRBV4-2 CASSRLLAGDNEQFF TGTGCCAGCAGCCGCCTACTAGCGGGAGACAATGAGCAGTTCTTC
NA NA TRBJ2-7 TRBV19 CASSITGVGYYEQYF TGTGCCAGTAGTATAACAGGCGTCGGATACTACGAGCAGTACTTC
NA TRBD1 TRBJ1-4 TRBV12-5 CASGLGGQGNEKLFF TGTGCTAGTGGTTTGGGGGGACAGGGCAATGAAAAGCTGTTTTTT
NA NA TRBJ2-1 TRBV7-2 CASSPTGKVRFF TGTGCCAGCAGTCCAACAGGGAAAGTTAGGTTCTTC
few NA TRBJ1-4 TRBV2 CASRSSRVANEKLFF TGTGCCAGCAGAAGTAGCCGGGTAGCTAATGAAAAACTGTTTTTT